This section outlines one T cell receptor beta chain sequence together with its context. Its target is not known. The CDR3 has 16 residues. V shed 6 bases and J shed 9 bases, with 21 bases lying between them. Germline loops: CDR1 SGHVS, CDR2 FQNEAQ. Data came from immunoSEQ multiplex PCR; TCRdb stores just in-frame clones and leaves some out. The sample yields roughly 64,000 clones, more than 95% seen once. The sequenced cases were selected for having the highest brain T cell transcript signatures. The data stem from a study of brain T cells in children with intractable seizures. Overall study findings and caveats: Pre- and post-surgery blood differed in depth, so pre-surgery absences may be undersampling.

Sequencing used peripheral blood, obtained at surgery. The rearrangement links TRBV7-8 to TRBJ1-6, with D perhaps matching TRBD1 (6 bases). The receptor was derived from a boy under three years old with focal cortical dysplasia and intractable seizures. The CDR3 nucleotides are TGTGCCAGCAGGATAGACAGGTGGGGTCGTCGTTCACCCCTCCACTTT. The encoded protein is CASRIDRWGRRSPLHF.